The 10 T cell receptor beta chains below all came from one sample that was sequenced in a study of CD8 T cells in ankylosing spondylitis. TCRdb recomputed calls from the 5' RACE reads with MiXCR, one row per CDR3 protein. This sample has some 130,000 distinct CDR3 sequences, with about 6.7% found just once. The sample taken for sequencing was blood, either unsorted or a sorted T cell fraction (not recorded which). The receptors here all came from a female donor with ankylosing spondylitis or in good health (not recorded which).

The chain couples TRBV20-1 to TRBJ1-1; D is undetermined. The germline V gene encodes CDR1 DFQATT and CDR2 SNEGSKA (reference sequence). This CDR3 spans 13 amino acids. Trimming cost V 3 bases and J 3 bases, with 11 bases left between them. CDR3 residues: CSASAGKDTEAFF. For the CDR3, the DNA is TGCAGTGCTAGTGCGGGGAAGGACACTGAAGCTTTCTTT.

V and J are TRBV28 and TRBJ1-5; D gene unclear. Germline V lookup: CDR1 MDHEN, CDR2 SYDVKM. Trimming took off 4 bases at V and 9 bases at J, with 19 bases between the two ends. The CDR3 loop spans 15 amino acids. The CDR3 spells CASSSSGGVLRPQHF. The CDR3 nucleotides read TGTGCCAGCAGTTCCTCGGGTGGGGTATTAAGGCCCCAGCATTTT.

The table lists this clonotype with many counts. J is TRBJ1-5 and V is TRBV12-3 or TRBV12-4, with D unclear. The V and J ends lost 7 bases and 6 bases respectively, with 16 bases between them. The CDR3 extends over 14 amino acids. CDR3 nucleotide sequence: TGTGCCAGCACCTTTGGGGTTTCCAGTCAGCCCCAGCATTTT. It codes for CASTFGVSSQPQHF.

This clonotype has a count of ten or more. Here the CDR3 DNA reads TGCGCCAGCAGCCAAGAGTGGTACGGATCCTATGGCTACACCTTC. Protein sequence: CASSQEWYGSYGYTF. The chain uses TRBV4-1 and TRBJ1-2; D call uncertain. The CDR3 is 15 residues long. Between the trimmed V and J ends, which lost 0 bases and 4 bases, there was a span of 12 bases. Germline lookup yields CDR1 MGHRA and CDR2 YSYEKL.

This clonotype was seen ten or more times. The V and J genes are TRBV9 and TRBJ1-2, with TRBD1 matching 7 bases. The J segment lost 4 bases and the V segment lost 6 bases, leaving 9 bases of the junction unmatched. Per germline, CDR1 SGDLS and CDR2 YYNGEE. CDR3 length: 14 amino acids. CDR3 amino acids: CASTRGGRAYGYTF. In DNA, the CDR3 is TGTGCCAGCACGCGAGGGGGCAGAGCCTATGGCTACACCTTC. The entire variable domain, with the rest obtained from reference TRBV9 and TRBJ1-2, is as follows: DSGVTQTPKHLITATGQRVTLRCSPRSGDLSVYWYQQSLDQGLQFLIQYYNGEERAKGNILERFSAQQFPDLHSELNLSSLELGDSALYFCASTRGGRAYGYTFGSGTRLTVV.

This clonotype was found many times. The chain carries TRBV4-2 and TRBJ1-4; unclear D gene. The V and J ends lost 0 bases and 1 base respectively, with 6 bases between them. CDR1 is LGHNA, CDR2 YNFKEQ, per germline. The CDR3 covers 15 residues. The CDR3 DNA follows: TGTGCCAGCAGCCAAGATTCCAGAACTAATGAAAAACTGTTTTTT. Encoded protein: CASSQDSRTNEKLFF.

With regard to this clonotype: With a much larger clone just one base away, this may be a read error. This chain joins TRBV5-5 and TRBJ1-1; 7 bases fit TRBD1. The V gene's germline CDR1 is SGHKS and CDR2 YYEKEE (reference sequence). The CDR3 contains 15 residues. The DNA for the CDR3 is TGTACCAGCAGCCCGGTGACAGGGAAGAACACTGAAGCTTTCTTT. Translating it yields CTSSPVTGKNTEAFF.

This clonotype showed up many times. The V gene is TRBV21-1, the J gene TRBJ2-3; the D call of TRBD1 is as the table states it, not checked on the DNA. TRBV21-1 is assigned pseudogene status. The CDR3 is 15 amino acids. Here the CDR3 DNA reads TGTGCCAGCAGCGCGGGTAGCTCAGGGGCAGATACGCAGTATTTT. This translates into CASSAGSSGADTQYF.

In this sample, this clonotype turned up many times. The chain is built from TRBV29-1 and TRBJ2-2, with D possibly matching TRBD1 (5 bases). The CDR3 is made up of 14 amino acids. Germline V gene sequence: CDR1 SQVTM, CDR2 ANQGSEA. The V and J ends lost 7 bases and 5 bases respectively, with 17 bases between them. The CDR3 bases are TGCAGCGCCATGCCCAGGGTGGGAACCGGGGAGCTGTTTTTT. Protein: CSAMPRVGTGELFF.

This clonotype showed up many times. The gene calls are TRBV11-1 and TRBJ2-7; D is unresolved. Germline CDR1 SGHAT, CDR2 FQDESV (reference sequence). This CDR3 region has 13 residues. V gave up 8 bases and J gave up 7 bases, with 18 bases separating them. This CDR3 reads CASAGSSLGEQYF. The CDR3 coding sequence is TGTGCCAGCGCTGGGTCTTCCCTGGGGGAGCAGTACTTC.